This TCR beta chain originates from a study of cytomegalovirus exposure and HLA in healthy donors. Whole-study findings and limits: In a later analysis, TCR beta V- and J-gene trimming was associated with a missense DCLRE1C variant. When a later analysis was performed, an Asian-associated ancestry cluster reportedly had fewer N-insertions than the approximately 690-donor mean. It was shown in a later analysis that HLA-associated TCR beta chains were more clonally expanded than other, equally common chains.

Whereas donors were nominally healthy upon sampling, unrecorded immune exposures were probable. The PCR used 60 Vbeta and 13 Jbeta primers. The table came from immunoSEQ multiplex PCR; TCRdb's copy has only in-frame clones and leaves some out. The table for this sample gives roughly 74,000 clones. Concerning this clone itself: The antigen is unknown.

Sequences were obtained from PBMCs. The TCR sequence derives from a female donor in good health and CMV-seropositive.

CDR3 sequence reads: CASSPPAGFSYNEQFF. CDR3 DNA sequence: TGTGCCAGCTCACCACCAGCGGGGTTTTCCTACAATGAGCAGTTCTTC. V gene TRBV18 combines with J gene TRBJ2-1; TRBD2 agrees at 7 bases. The V segment lost 0 bases and the J segment 1 base; nucleotides outside the gene matches: 3. CDR3 length: 16 residues. Per the germline V gene, CDR1 is KGHSH and CDR2 is LQKENI.